These 29 T cell receptor beta chains share one sample of origin, sequenced in a study of control samples from healthy donors and cancer patients. Measured with immunoSEQ multiplex PCR; TCRdb has only the in-frame clones, and not every one. The sample lists about 51,000 clones; approximately 89% were seen once. Material for sequencing was PBMCs. Receptors originate from a man aged 40-49 years with colorectal cancer.

The chain employs TRBV7-9 and TRBJ1-5; 9 bases fit TRBD1. V gave up 3 bases and J gave up 7 bases; unmatched junction bases: 4. CDR3 length equals 14 residues. CDR1 is SEHNR and CDR2 is FQNEAQ in the germline V gene (reference sequence). The CDR3: CASSLGQGGQPQHF. CDR3 in DNA: TGTGCCAGCAGCTTGGGACAGGGCGGACAGCCCCAGCATTTT.

The rearrangement links TRBV30 to TRBJ1-4; possibly TRBD1 for D (5 bases). Germline V lookup: CDR1 GTSNPN, CDR2 SVGIG (reference sequence). This CDR3 region has 15 residues. V lost 3 bases and J lost 0, with 11 bases in between. As DNA, the CDR3 is TGTGCCTGGAGACGGTGGGACGCAACTAATGAAAAACTGTTTTTT. Its translation is CAWRRWDATNEKLFF.

As regards this clone: Germline and junction disagree at one end, which may indicate a read error. The chain joins TRBV7-7 to TRBJ2-1, with 7 bases that match TRBD2. The CDR3 is 15 residues long. CDR1 SSHAT and CDR2 FNYEAQ come from the germline V gene (reference sequence). The chain's CDR3 is CASSLAGLASNEQFF. The CDR3 DNA reads as TGTGCTAGCAGCTTAGCGGGCCTAGCGAGCAATGAGCAGTTCTTC.

The chain links TRBV30 to TRBJ1-1; D gene uncertain. This CDR3 has 11 amino acids. Trimming removed 2 bases from V and 2 bases from J, with 3 bases in between. CDR1 and CDR2 from the germline V gene are GTSNPN and SVGIG (reference sequence). The CDR3 sequence: CAWSRNTEAFF. The CDR3 DNA reads as TGTGCCTGGAGTAGAAACACTGAAGCTTTCTTT.

The gene calls are TRBV6-6 and TRBJ2-7, with D possibly being TRBD1 (6 bases). CDR3 length: 12 amino acids. Germline values: CDR1 MNHNY, CDR2 SVGAGI (reference sequence). The germline V and J ends were trimmed by 5 bases and 5 bases, with 10 bases remaining between them. In nucleotides, the CDR3 is TGTGCCAGCAGTCCGACAGGCCACGAGCAGTACTTC. This gives the protein CASSPTGHEQYF.

The gene calls are TRBV6-6 and TRBJ2-7; no definite D call. V shed 8 bases and J shed 0 bases, with 17 bases lying between them. CDR1 is MNHNY and CDR2 is SVGAGI in the germline V gene (reference sequence). The CDR3 covers 15 residues. CDR3 DNA: TGTGCCAGCCGGCTCAAGGACCTTAGCTCCTACGAGCAGTACTTC. This gives the protein CASRLKDLSSYEQYF.

V is TRBV2 and J is TRBJ2-1, with D perhaps matching TRBD1 or TRBD2 (5 bases each). The CDR3 contains 12 residues. CDR1 and CDR2 (germline): SNHLY, FYNNEI. Trimming took off 6 bases at V and 5 bases at J, with 8 bases between the two ends. The CDR3 reads CASRGVDNEQFF. The CDR3, as DNA: TGTGCCAGCAGGGGGGTTGACAATGAGCAGTTCTTC.

The chain has TRBV20-1 and TRBJ2-1; D remains unclear. V was shortened by 0 bases and J by 9 bases, with 6 bases between the two germline ends. The CDR3 contains 11 residues. Germline loops: CDR1 DFQATT, CDR2 SNEGSKA (reference sequence). CDR3 sequence: CSARDLPEQFF. The CDR3 DNA sequence: TGCAGTGCTAGAGATCTGCCTGAGCAGTTCTTC.

The chain is built from TRBV19 and TRBJ2-7; 10 bases map to TRBD1. Looked up from germline, CDR1 is LNHDA and CDR2 is SQIVND (reference sequence). Unmatched junction bases numbered 11, after V lost 3 bases and J lost 6 bases. The CDR3 has 16 residues. This CDR3 reads CASSILSGQGPAEQYF. The CDR3 DNA is TGTGCCAGTAGTATTCTTTCGGGACAGGGGCCGGCCGAGCAGTACTTC.

The chain links TRBV7-9 to TRBJ1-4; D perhaps matches TRBD1 (6 bases). Trimming stripped 0 bases from V and 11 bases from J, with 16 bases between. CDR1 SEHNR and CDR2 FQNEAQ come from the germline V gene (reference sequence). The CDR3 consists of 15 residues. The CDR3 nucleotides are TGTGCCAGCAGCTTAGCGACAGGTGGATTACGCAAACTGTTTTTT. It is translated as CASSLATGGLRKLFF.

The CDR3 sequence is CASSLGQDSNYGYTF. Here the CDR3 DNA reads TGTGCCAGCTCCCTAGGACAGGATTCGAACTATGGCTACACCTTC. The gene calls are TRBV18 and TRBJ1-2, with 7 positions matching TRBD1. V gave up 6 bases and J gave up 2 bases; unmatched junction bases: 9. Germline V lookup: CDR1 KGHSH, CDR2 LQKENI. The CDR3 is 15 residues long.

The chain uses TRBV9 and TRBJ2-6, with TRBD1 matching 8 bases. This CDR3 contains 19 residues. Germline CDR1 reads SGDLS; CDR2 reads YYNGEE. V was clipped by 3 bases and J by 0 bases; unmatched bases: 11. CDR3 amino acids: CASSDAPGQVFSGANVLTF. Written as DNA, the CDR3 is TGTGCCAGCAGCGATGCACCGGGACAGGTGTTCTCTGGGGCCAACGTCCTGACTTTC.

The rearrangement links TRBV28 to TRBJ1-2; D unclear. Between the trimmed V and J ends, which lost 6 bases and 8 bases, there was a span of 16 bases. The germline CDR1 and CDR2 sequences are MDHEN and SYDVKM. This CDR3 spans 13 amino acids. The CDR3 DNA sequence: TGTGCCAGCAGCTTTGACCCAACGGGAGGCTACACCTTC. Amino acid sequence: CASSFDPTGGYTF.

The chain links TRBV6-5 to TRBJ2-3; tentatively, D is TRBD1 (6 bases). Trimming pared 8 bases from V and 6 bases from J, leaving 18 bases between. The germline V gene encodes CDR1 MNHEY and CDR2 SVGAGI. This CDR3 region has 14 residues. CDR3 sequence (DNA): TGTGCCAGCCGACGGACAGCGCTAGGGGATACGCAGTATTTT. As protein: CASRRTALGDTQYF.

This CDR3 reads CAWSVRGGRHEQFF. CDR3 DNA: TGTGCCTGGAGTGTACGAGGCGGCAGGCATGAGCAGTTCTTC. The gene calls are TRBV30 and TRBJ2-1; no clear D. Germline CDR1 GTSNPN, CDR2 SVGIG (reference sequence). V was shortened by 0 bases and J by 8 bases, with 14 bases between the two germline ends. The CDR3 runs to 14 residues.

V is TRBV3-1 (or the pseudogene TRBV3-2) and J is TRBJ2-7; 12 nucleotides agree with TRBD2. Germline trimming cut 0 bases from V and 3 bases from J; bases unmatched to any gene: 6. Germline loops: CDR1 LGHDT, CDR2 YNNKEL (reference sequence). The CDR3 spans 17 residues. CDR3 in DNA: TGTGCCAGCAGCCAAGATAGGCTAGCGGGGGGGTTCTACGAGCAGTACTTC. Protein product: CASSQDRLAGGFYEQYF.

The chain employs TRBV7-8 and TRBJ1-6, with TRBD1 as a possible D gene (6 bases). This CDR3 contains 17 residues. V lost 3 bases to trimming and J lost 10 bases, with 22 bases between them. CDR1 SGHVS and CDR2 FQNEAQ come from the germline V gene. CDR3 amino acids: CASSLRPRGQGGSPLHF. Written as DNA, the CDR3 is TGTGCCAGCAGCTTGCGTCCCCGGGGACAAGGCGGGTCACCCCTCCACTTT.

J is TRBJ2-1 and V is TRBV23-1; 10 positions match TRBD2. TRBV23-1 falls under the ORF class, with uncertain function. The CDR3 sequence is 15 residues long. J gave up 7 bases and V 10 bases, and 13 bases lay outside the gene matches. CDR3: CATNPRLAGFNEQFF. The CDR3, as DNA: TGCGCCACAAACCCTCGACTAGCGGGCTTTAATGAGCAGTTCTTC.

This chain joins TRBV19 and TRBJ1-6, with D uncertain. Trimming took 1 base from V and 7 from J, leaving 14 bases between them. The CDR3 spans 16 residues. Per the germline V gene, CDR1 is LNHDA and CDR2 is SQIVND (reference sequence). DNA of the CDR3: TGTGCCAGTAGTATAGGAGTCTCTGGGCGGAATTCACCCCTCCACTTT. This codes for CASSIGVSGRNSPLHF.

V is TRBV6-6 and J is TRBJ2-1; D is unresolved. Per the germline V gene, CDR1 is MNHNY and CDR2 is SVGAGI (reference sequence). V lost 4 bases, J lost 7 bases, and 8 bases lay in between. The CDR3 extends over 12 amino acids. The CDR3 loop is CASSLETNEQFF. CDR3 bases: TGTGCCAGCAGTTTAGAGACAAATGAGCAGTTCTTC.

This chain uses TRBV7-9 with TRBJ2-1; 8 bases line up with TRBD1. The CDR3 spans 15 residues. The V segment lost 1 base and the J segment 10 bases; nucleotides outside the gene matches: 9. Germline V lookup: CDR1 SEHNR, CDR2 FQNEAQ (reference sequence). The DNA for the CDR3 is TGTGCCAGCAGCTTAGAAGGACAGGGAAGTGACGAGCAGTTCTTC. Protein sequence: CASSLEGQGSDEQFF.

The chain has TRBV9 and TRBJ1-2; D ambiguous. Germline assignment: CDR1 SGDLS and CDR2 YYNGEE. This CDR3 is 14 amino acids long. V was trimmed by 1 base and J by 0 bases, leaving 7 bases between them. The CDR3 DNA reads TGTGCCAGCAGCGTAAACGAAGCTAACTATGGCTACACCTTC. Translated, it gives CASSVNEANYGYTF.

This chain joins TRBV9 and TRBJ2-7, with 9 bases fitting TRBD2. The ends lost 1 base at V and 3 bases at J; junction bases unmatched: 2. This CDR3 is built from 14 residues. Germline lookup yields CDR1 SGDLS and CDR2 YYNGEE. CDR3 in DNA: TGTGCCAGCAGCGTAATTAGCGGGAGCTACGAGCAGTACTTC. This translates into CASSVISGSYEQYF.

The V call is TRBV18, the J call TRBJ1-1; D perhaps matches TRBD1 (6 bases). From germline, CDR1 is KGHSH and CDR2 LQKENI. V lost 2 bases to trimming and J lost 1 base, with 14 bases between them. The CDR3 covers 16 residues. The CDR3 protein is CASSPSRGDENTEAFF. CDR3 DNA sequence: TGTGCCAGCTCACCATCCAGGGGCGATGAGAACACTGAAGCTTTCTTT.

The chain recombines TRBV10-3 with TRBJ1-3; D is undetermined. This CDR3 is 13 amino acids long. The V gene's germline CDR1 is ENHRY and CDR2 SYGVKD. V shed 3 bases and J shed 2 bases, with 5 bases lying between them. CDR3 region: CAISESPGNTIYF. CDR3 coding DNA: TGTGCCATCAGTGAAAGCCCTGGAAACACCATATATTTT.

V gene TRBV30 combines with J gene TRBJ2-1; TRBD1 matches 7 bases. J gave up 0 bases and V 3 bases, and 8 bases lay outside the gene matches. The CDR3 has 16 amino acids. Per germline, CDR1 GTSNPN and CDR2 SVGIG (reference sequence). CDR3 DNA sequence: TGTGCCTGGAGGGGTGGGACAGCTAACTCCTACAATGAGCAGTTCTTC. Its translation: CAWRGGTANSYNEQFF.

The rearrangement joins TRBV10-3 to TRBJ1-5; unclear D gene. Germline-derived CDR1 and CDR2 are ENHRY and SYGVKD. CDR3 length equals 13 residues. Between the trimmed V and J ends, which lost 2 bases and 5 bases, there was a span of 7 bases. CDR3: CAISENEYQPQHF. The CDR3 region has the DNA TGTGCCATCAGTGAGAACGAGTATCAGCCCCAGCATTTT.

CDR3 sequence reads: CASQEQGSTDTQYF. The CDR3 nucleotides are TGTGCCAGTCAGGAGCAGGGGAGCACAGATACGCAGTATTTT. The gene calls are TRBV19 and TRBJ2-3, with D possibly TRBD1 on 6 matching bases. This CDR3 has 14 residues. From germline, CDR1 is LNHDA and CDR2 SQIVND (reference sequence). With 8 bases removed from V and 0 bases from J, the gap between germline ends came to 12 bases.

The chain employs TRBV7-2 and TRBJ1-5, with unresolved D. V lost 3 bases and J lost 1, with 7 bases in between. The CDR3 loop spans 14 amino acids. CDR1 and CDR2 (germline): SGHTA, FQGNSA. This chain's CDR3 is CASSFAGSNQPQHF. Written as DNA, the CDR3 is TGTGCCAGCAGCTTTGCCGGGAGCAATCAGCCCCAGCATTTT.